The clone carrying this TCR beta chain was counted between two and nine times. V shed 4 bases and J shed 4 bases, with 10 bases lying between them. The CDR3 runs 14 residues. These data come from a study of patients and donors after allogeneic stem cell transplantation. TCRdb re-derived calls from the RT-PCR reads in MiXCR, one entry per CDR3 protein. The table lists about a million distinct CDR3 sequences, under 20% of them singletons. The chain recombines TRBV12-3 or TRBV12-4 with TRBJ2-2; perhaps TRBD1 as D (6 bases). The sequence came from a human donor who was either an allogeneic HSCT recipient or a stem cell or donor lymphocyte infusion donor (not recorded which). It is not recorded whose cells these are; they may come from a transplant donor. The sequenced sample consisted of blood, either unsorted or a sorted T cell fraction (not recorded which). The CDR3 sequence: CASSWDTSTGELFF. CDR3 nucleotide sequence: TGTGCCAGCAGTTGGGACACAAGCACCGGGGAGCTGTTTTTT.